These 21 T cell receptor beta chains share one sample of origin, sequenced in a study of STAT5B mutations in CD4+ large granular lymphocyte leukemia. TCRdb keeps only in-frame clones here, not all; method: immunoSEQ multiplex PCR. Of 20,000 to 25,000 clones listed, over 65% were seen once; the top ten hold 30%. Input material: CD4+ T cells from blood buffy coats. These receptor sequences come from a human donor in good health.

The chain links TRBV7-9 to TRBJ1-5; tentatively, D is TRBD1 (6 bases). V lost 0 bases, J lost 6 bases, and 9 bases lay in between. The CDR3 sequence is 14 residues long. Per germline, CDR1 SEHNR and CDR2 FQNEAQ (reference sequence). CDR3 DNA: TGTGCCAGCAGCTTAGCGGGGGCGCGTCAGCCCCAGCATTTT. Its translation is CASSLAGARQPQHF.

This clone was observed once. CDR3 bases: TGTGCCAGCAGCTCCGGGACTCTCGGCGGAGAGACCCAGTACTTC. Residues: CASSSGTLGGETQYF. This chain links TRBV11-3 with TRBJ2-5; perhaps TRBD2 as D (6 bases). The V gene lost 4 bases and the J gene lost 4 bases, with 16 bases spanning the gap. This CDR3 has 15 amino acids. CDR1 is SGHNT and CDR2 is YENEEA in the germline V gene.

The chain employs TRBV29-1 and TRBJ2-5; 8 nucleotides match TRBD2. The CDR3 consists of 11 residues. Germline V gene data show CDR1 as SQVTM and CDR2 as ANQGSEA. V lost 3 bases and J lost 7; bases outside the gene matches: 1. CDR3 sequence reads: CSVETSATQYF. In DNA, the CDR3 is TGCAGCGTTGAGACTAGCGCGACCCAGTACTTC.

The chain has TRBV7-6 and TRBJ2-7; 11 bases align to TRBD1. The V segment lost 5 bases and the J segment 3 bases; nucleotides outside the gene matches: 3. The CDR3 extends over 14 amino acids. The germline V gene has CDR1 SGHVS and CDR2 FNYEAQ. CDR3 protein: CASSPGTGGYEQYF. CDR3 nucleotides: TGTGCCAGCAGCCCCGGGACAGGGGGCTACGAGCAGTACTTC.

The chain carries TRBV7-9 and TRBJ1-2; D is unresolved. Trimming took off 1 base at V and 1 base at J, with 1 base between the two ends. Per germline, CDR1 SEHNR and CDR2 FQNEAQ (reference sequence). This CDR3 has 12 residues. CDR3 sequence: CASSLDNYGYTF. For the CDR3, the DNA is TGTGCCAGCAGCTTAGATAACTATGGCTACACCTTC.

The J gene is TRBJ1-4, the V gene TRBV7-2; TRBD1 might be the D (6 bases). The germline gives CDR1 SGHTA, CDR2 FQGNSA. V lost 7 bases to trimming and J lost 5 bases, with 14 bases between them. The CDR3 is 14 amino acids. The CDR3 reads CASTIGGLNEKLFF. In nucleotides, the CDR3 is TGTGCCAGCACCATAGGGGGGCTCAATGAAAAACTGTTTTTT.

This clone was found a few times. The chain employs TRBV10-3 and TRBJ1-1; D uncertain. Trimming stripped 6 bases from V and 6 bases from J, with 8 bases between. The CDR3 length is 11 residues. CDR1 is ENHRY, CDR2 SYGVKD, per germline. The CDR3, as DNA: TGTGCCATCAGGGGAGGGTCTGAAGCTTTCTTT. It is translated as CAIRGGSEAFF.

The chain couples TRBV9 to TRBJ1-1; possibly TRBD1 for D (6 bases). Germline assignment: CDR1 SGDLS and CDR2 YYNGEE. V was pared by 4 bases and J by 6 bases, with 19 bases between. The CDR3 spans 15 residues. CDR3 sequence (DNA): TGTGCCAGCAGCCCGAGAGGGGGGGCGCAGGCTGAAGCTTTCTTT. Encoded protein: CASSPRGGAQAEAFF.

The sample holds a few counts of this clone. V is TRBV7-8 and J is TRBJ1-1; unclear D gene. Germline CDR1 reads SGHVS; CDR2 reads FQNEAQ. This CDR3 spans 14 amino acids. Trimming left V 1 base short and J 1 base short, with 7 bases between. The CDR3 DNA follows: TGTGCCAGCAGCTTAGAAGGTGGGAACACTGAAGCTTTCTTT. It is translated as CASSLEGGNTEAFF.

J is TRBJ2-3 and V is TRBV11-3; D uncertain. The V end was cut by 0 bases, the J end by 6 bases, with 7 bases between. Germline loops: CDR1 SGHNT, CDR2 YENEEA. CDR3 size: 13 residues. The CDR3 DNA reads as TGTGCCAGCAGCTTAGATCACGGCGATACGCAGTATTTT. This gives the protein CASSLDHGDTQYF.

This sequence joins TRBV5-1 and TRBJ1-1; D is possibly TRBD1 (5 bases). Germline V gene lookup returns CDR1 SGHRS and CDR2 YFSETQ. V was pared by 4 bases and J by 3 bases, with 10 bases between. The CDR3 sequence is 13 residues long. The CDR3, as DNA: TGCGCCAGCAGCACCCGACAGTACACTGAAGCTTTCTTT. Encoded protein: CASSTRQYTEAFF.

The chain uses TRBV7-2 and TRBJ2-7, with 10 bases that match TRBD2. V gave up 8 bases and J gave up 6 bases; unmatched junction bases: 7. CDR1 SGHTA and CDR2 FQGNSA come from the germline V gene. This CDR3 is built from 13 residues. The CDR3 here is CASGAIAGGEQYF. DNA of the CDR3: TGTGCCAGCGGAGCGATAGCGGGGGGCGAGCAGTACTTC.

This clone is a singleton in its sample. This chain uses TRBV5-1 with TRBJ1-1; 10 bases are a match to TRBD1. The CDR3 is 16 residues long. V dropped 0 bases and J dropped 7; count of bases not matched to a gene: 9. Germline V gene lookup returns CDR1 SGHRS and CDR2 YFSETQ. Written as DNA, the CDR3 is TGCGCCAGCAGCTTGGGGGACAGGGGTCCCATAAGTGAAGCTTTCTTT. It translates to CASSLGDRGPISEAFF.

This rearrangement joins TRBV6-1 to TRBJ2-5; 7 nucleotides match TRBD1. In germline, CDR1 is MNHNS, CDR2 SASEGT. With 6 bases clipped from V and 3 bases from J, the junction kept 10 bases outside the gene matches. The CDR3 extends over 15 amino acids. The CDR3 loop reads CASSPGRQGEETQYF. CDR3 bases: TGTGCCAGCAGCCCGGGACGCCAGGGGGAAGAGACCCAGTACTTC.

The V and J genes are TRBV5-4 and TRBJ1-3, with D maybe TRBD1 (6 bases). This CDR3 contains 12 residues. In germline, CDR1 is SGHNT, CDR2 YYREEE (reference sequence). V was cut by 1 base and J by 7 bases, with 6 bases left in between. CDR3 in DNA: TGTGCCAGCAGCTTGCAGGGGAACACCATATATTTT. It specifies CASSLQGNTIYF.

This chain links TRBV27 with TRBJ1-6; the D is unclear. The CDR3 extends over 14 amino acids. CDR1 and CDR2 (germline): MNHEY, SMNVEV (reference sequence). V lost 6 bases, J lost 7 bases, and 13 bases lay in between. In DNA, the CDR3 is TGTGCCAGCAGCCTTCGACGGGGAAATTCACCCCTCCACTTT. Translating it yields CASSLRRGNSPLHF.

Written as DNA, the CDR3 is TGTGCCAGCACCTGGGGGGGACGGGGGGACTTCACTGAAGCTTTCTTT. Protein sequence: CASTWGGRGDFTEAFF. This rearrangement joins TRBV28 to TRBJ1-1; D is possibly TRBD1 (5 bases). V lost 7 bases and J 4 bases, leaving 22 bases between the germline ends. Germline CDR1 and CDR2: MDHEN and SYDVKM. CDR3 length: 16 residues.

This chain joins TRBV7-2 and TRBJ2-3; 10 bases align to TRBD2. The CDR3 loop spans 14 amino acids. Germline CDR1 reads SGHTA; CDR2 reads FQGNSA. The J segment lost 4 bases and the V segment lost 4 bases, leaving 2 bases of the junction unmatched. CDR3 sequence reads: CASSSLAGADTQYF. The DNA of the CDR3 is TGTGCCAGCAGCTCGCTAGCGGGAGCAGATACGCAGTATTTT.

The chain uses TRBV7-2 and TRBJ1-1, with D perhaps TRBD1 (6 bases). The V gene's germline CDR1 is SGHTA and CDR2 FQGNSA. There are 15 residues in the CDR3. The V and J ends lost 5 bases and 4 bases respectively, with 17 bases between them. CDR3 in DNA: TGTGCCAGCAGCGCCGGGACCCCAGGGGTCACTGAAGCTTTCTTT. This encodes CASSAGTPGVTEAFF.

CDR3 region: CAISPGQGFNQPQHF. The DNA for the CDR3 is TGTGCCATCAGTCCGGGACAGGGGTTCAATCAGCCCCAGCATTTT. This chain joins TRBV10-3 and TRBJ1-5; 10 nucleotides line up with TRBD1. The germline CDR1 and CDR2 sequences are ENHRY and SYGVKD. Trimming at V came to 5 bases and at J to 3 bases, leaving 4 bases not matched to a gene. The CDR3 length is 15 residues.

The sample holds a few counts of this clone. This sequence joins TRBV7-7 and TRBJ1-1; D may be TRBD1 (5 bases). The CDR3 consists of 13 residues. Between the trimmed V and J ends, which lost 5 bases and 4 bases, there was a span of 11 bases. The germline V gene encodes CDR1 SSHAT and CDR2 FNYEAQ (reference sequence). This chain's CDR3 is CASSRGDGTEAFF. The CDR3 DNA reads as TGTGCCAGCAGCCGGGGGGATGGCACTGAAGCTTTCTTT. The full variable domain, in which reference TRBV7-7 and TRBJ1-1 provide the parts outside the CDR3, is GAGVSQSPRYKVTKRGQDVTLRCDPISSHATLYWYQQALGQGPEFLTYFNYEAQPDKSGLPSDRFSAERPEGSISTLTIQRTEQRDSAMYRCASSRGDGTEAFFGQGTRLTVV.